The rows below give T cell receptor beta chains drawn from one sample of a study of cytomegalovirus exposure and HLA in healthy donors. TCRdb keeps only in-frame clones here, not all; method: immunoSEQ multiplex PCR. Of about 130,000 clones listed, around 70% are singletons. The sequencing sample was made of PBMCs. All receptors come from a woman between 55 and 75 years old in good health and CMV-seropositive. CDR3s include the opening cysteine and the closing phenylalanine or tryptophan. D genes are given only for firm matches. Expanded clones are given a class, and other clones once, few, many or no size at all.

cdr3_nt cdr3_aa clone_size j_call cdr3_length v_call d_call
TGTGCCAGCAGCTACGACAGGGGCAATCAGCCCCAGCATTTT CASSYDRGNQPQHF . TRBJ1-5 14 TRBV11-2 TRBD1
TGCGCCAGCAGCGGACCTACAGGGGCTAGCACAGATACGCAGTATTTT CASSGPTGASTDTQYF . TRBJ2-3 16 TRBV5-1 TRBD1
TGTGCCAGCAGTGGCAGGATCCAAACCGGGGAGCTGTTTTTT CASSGRIQTGELFF . TRBJ2-2 14 TRBV25-1 .
TGTGCCAGCAGTGAAAACACCGGGTCCGAAGCTTTCTTT CASSENTGSEAFF . TRBJ1-1 13 TRBV6-1 .
TGTGCCAGCAGTCTGACAGAAATGAACACTGAAGCTTTCTTT CASSLTEMNTEAFF . TRBJ1-1 14 TRBV2 .
TGTGCCAGCAGCGTGGGGGGGGAACCAATTGGGTCACCCCTCCACTTT CASSVGGEPIGSPLHF . TRBJ1-6 16 TRBV7-9 .
TGTGCCAGCGGCCCGCAGGGGCAAGTTAATTCACCCCTCCACTTT CASGPQGQVNSPLHF few TRBJ1-6 15 TRBV2 .
TGCGCCAGCAGCCGTGGACAGGGTAATGAAAAACTGTTTTTT CASSRGQGNEKLFF . TRBJ1-4 14 TRBV5-1 TRBD1
TGTGCCAGCAGCTTAGTTTCTAGCGGGAGCCACGCCTACGAGCAGTACTTC CASSLVSSGSHAYEQYF . TRBJ2-7 17 TRBV11-2 TRBD2
TGTGCCAGCCACCCCGGCGGTTCTGGAAACACCATATATTTT CASHPGGSGNTIYF once TRBJ1-3 14 TRBV7-6 .
TGTGCCAGCAGCTTATTTTTAGCGACTAATGAAAAACTGTTTTTT CASSLFLATNEKLFF . TRBJ1-4 15 TRBV7-2 .
TGTGCCACCAGCAGAGAGGACCCCGGGTCTGGAGGGGAAAAACTGTTTTTT CATSREDPGSGGEKLFF . TRBJ1-4 17 TRBV15 .
TGCAGCGTTCGGGGGGAAGAGACCCAGTACTTC CSVRGEETQYF . TRBJ2-5 11 TRBV29-1 TRBD2
TGTGCCAGCAGCACGGGACAGGAGTACAATGAGCAGTTCTTC CASSTGQEYNEQFF . TRBJ2-1 14 TRBV7-3 TRBD1
TGTGCCAGCAGCTTAGAATCCCCGGATACGCAGTATTTT CASSLESPDTQYF . TRBJ2-3 13 TRBV7-9 .
TGTGCCAGCAGCTTTAACAGGATGGCGAACACTGAAGCTTTCTTT CASSFNRMANTEAFF . TRBJ1-1 15 TRBV7-9 .
TGTGCCAGCAGCTTAAGCCATGAGCAGTTCTTC CASSLSHEQFF . TRBJ2-1 11 TRBV7-9 .
TGCGCCAGCAGCTGGGGACAGGGTACTAATGAAAAACTGTTTTTT CASSWGQGTNEKLFF . TRBJ1-4 15 TRBV5-1 TRBD1
TGCGCCAGCAGCCAGAAACAGATTACGAACACTGAAGCTTTCTTT CASSQKQITNTEAFF . TRBJ1-1 15 TRBV4-1 .
TGTGCCAGCAGCCCGACTAGCGGGGGGGCCGCCGGGGAGCTGTTTTTT CASSPTSGGAAGELFF once TRBJ2-2 16 TRBV7-9 TRBD2
TGTGCCAGCAGTTCAGGGGGTTTAGGCTACACCTTC CASSSGGLGYTF . TRBJ1-2 12 TRBV28 TRBD1
TGTGCCAGCAGTGGTTGGTCCGGGACAGGTGAAGCTTTCTTT CASSGWSGTGEAFF . TRBJ1-1 14 TRBV2 TRBD1
TGTGCCAGCAGTTATCAGGGGAATTCACCCCTCCACTTT CASSYQGNSPLHF . TRBJ1-6 13 TRBV28 .
TGTGCCAGCAAATCACCCCTAGGCGAGCAGTACTTC CASKSPLGEQYF . TRBJ2-7 12 TRBV6-5 .
TGTGCCACCACGGCGGGTAGCAATCAGCCCCAGCATTTT CATTAGSNQPQHF few TRBJ1-5 13 TRBV6-5 .
TGTGCCAGCCACGGCGGAGATACGAGGGCCGAGCAGTACTTC CASHGGDTRAEQYF few TRBJ2-7 14 TRBV19 .
TGCGCCAGCAGTAGCACAGGGAAGGGAGATACGCAGTATTTT CASSSTGKGDTQYF . TRBJ2-3 14 TRBV10-1 .
TGTGCCAGCAGGTTAACCCGGGACACCAATCAGCCCCAGCATTTT CASRLTRDTNQPQHF . TRBJ1-5 15 TRBV6-1 .
TGTGCCAGCAGCCTATTGGACTTCTACGAGCAGTACTTC CASSLLDFYEQYF . TRBJ2-7 13 TRBV13 .
TGTGCCAGCTCAACAGCCTCTTGGGTGAACACTGAAGCTTTCTTT CASSTASWVNTEAFF . TRBJ1-1 15 TRBV27 .
TGTGCCAGCAGCGTAGTAGGACAGGGGAGTTCACCCCTCCACTTT CASSVVGQGSSPLHF . TRBJ1-6 15 TRBV9 TRBD1
TGCGCCAGCAGCTGGACTAGCGGGGGGAGGGGCACAGATACGCAGTATTTT CASSWTSGGRGTDTQYF . TRBJ2-3 17 TRBV5-1 TRBD2
TGTGCCACCAGCAGAGAAGGCGCGGGGGCGGCCTACGAGCAGTACTTC CATSREGAGAAYEQYF . TRBJ2-7 16 TRBV15 .
TGTGCCAGCAGTGATGATGGGGGGGCCCAAGAGACCCAGTACTTC CASSDDGGAQETQYF . TRBJ2-5 15 TRBV2 .
TGCGCCAGCAGCTTGCTCGGCGGGGATACAGATACGCAGTATTTT CASSLLGGDTDTQYF . TRBJ2-3 15 TRBV5-1 .
TGCGCCAGCAGCGCCAACCAGAGGGGACAGGGGAACGATGAGCAGTTCTTC CASSANQRGQGNDEQFF few TRBJ2-1 17 TRBV10-1 TRBD1
TGTGCCAGCAGCGTAGACCCGGGGGGGAAAGGAGATACGCAGTATTTT CASSVDPGGKGDTQYF . TRBJ2-3 16 TRBV9 TRBD2